This TCR beta chain was obtained from a study of identical twins. TCRdb re-derived calls from the 5' RACE reads in MiXCR, one entry per CDR3 protein. This sample carries 700,000 or so distinct CDR3 sequences, 21% of them seen once, and the ten largest clones take around 4.4%. Germline V CDR1 and CDR2: SGHVS, FNYEAQ. The J segment lost 8 bases and the V segment lost 9 bases, leaving 6 bases of the junction unmatched. This CDR3 is built from 12 residues. The same data also contributed to another study, on T cells expressing NK-cell markers. That paper notes: One of eight sequenced donors was HCMV-seronegative; the other seven were seropositive. NKG2C+ dominant clonotype frequencies in six donors were about 1.0-8% of CD8+ T cells.

The TCR comes from a woman aged 18-29 years in good health. The chain combines TRBV7-6 with TRBJ2-1; 8 bases fit TRBD2. The material sequenced was PBMCs. CDR3 bases: TGTGCCAGTAGCGGGAACGAGGATGAGCAGTTCTTC. Its translation is CASSGNEDEQFF.